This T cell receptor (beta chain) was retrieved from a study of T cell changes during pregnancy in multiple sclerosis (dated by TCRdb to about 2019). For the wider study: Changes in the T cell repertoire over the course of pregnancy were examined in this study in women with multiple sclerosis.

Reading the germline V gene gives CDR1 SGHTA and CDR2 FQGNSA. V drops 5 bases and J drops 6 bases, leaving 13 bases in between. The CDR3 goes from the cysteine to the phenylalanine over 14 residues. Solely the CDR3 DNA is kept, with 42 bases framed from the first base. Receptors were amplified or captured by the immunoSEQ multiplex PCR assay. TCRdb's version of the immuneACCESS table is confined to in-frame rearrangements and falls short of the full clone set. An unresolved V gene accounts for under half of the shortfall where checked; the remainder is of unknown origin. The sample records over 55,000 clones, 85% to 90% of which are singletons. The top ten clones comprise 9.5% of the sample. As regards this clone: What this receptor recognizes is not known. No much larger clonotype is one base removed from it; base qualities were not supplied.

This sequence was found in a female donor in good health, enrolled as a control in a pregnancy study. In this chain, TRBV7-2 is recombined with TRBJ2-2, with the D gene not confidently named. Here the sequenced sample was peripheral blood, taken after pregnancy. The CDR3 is CASSTQTLAGELFF. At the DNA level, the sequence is TGTGCCAGCAGCACGCAGACTCTCGCCGGGGAGCTGTTTTTT.